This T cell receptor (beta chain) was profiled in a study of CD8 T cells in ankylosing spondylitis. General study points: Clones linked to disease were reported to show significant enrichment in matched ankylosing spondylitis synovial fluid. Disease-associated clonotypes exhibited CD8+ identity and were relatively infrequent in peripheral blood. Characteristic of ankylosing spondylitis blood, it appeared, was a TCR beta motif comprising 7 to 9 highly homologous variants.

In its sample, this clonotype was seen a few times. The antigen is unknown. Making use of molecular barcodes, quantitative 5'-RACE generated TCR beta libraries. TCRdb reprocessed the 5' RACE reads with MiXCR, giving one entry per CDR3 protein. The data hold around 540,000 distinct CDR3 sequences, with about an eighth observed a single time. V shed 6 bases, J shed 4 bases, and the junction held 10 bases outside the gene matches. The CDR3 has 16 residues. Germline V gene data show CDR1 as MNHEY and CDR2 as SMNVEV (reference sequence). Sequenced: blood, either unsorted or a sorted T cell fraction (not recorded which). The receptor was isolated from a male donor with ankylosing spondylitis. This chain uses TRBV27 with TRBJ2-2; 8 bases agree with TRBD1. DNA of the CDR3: TGTGCCAGCAGACCCGGCAGGGGGCGCGGCACCGGGGAGCTGTTTTTT. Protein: CASRPGRGRGTGELFF.